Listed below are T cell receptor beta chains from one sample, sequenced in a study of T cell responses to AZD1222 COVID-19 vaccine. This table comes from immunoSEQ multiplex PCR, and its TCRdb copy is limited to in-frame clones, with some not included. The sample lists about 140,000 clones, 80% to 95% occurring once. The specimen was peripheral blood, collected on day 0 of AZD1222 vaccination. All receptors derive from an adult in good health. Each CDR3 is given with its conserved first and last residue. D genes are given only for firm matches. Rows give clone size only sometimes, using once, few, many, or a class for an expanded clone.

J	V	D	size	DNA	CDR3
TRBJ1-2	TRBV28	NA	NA	TGTGCCAGCAGTTTACTAGGGGCCTATGGCTACACCTTC	CASSLLGAYGYTF
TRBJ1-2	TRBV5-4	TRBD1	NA	TGTGCCAGCAGCCTGGACAGGGACTATGGCTACACCTTC	CASSLDRDYGYTF
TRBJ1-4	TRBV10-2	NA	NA	TGCGCCAGCAGTGATAAGGAAAAACTGTTTTTT	CASSDKEKLFF
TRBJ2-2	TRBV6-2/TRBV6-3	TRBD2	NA	TGTGCCAGCAGTATAGCGGGAGAGGGGACCGGGGAGCTGTTTTTT	CASSIAGEGTGELFF
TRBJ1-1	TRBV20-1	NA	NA	TGCAGTGCTACCCGACCCACTGAAGCTTTCTTT	CSATRPTEAFF
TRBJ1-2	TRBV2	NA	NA	TGTGCCAGCAGTGAGGGGACGTTTAGTATAAGCTTC	CASSEGTFSISF
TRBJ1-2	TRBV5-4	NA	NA	TGTGCCAGCAGCCTAGGGGGTAGCGACTATGGCTACACCTTC	CASSLGGSDYGYTF
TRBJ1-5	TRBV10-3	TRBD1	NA	TGTGCCATCAGGACAGGGATAGGTCAGCCCCAGCATTTT	CAIRTGIGQPQHF
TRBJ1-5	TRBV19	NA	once	TGTGCCAGTAGTGGGACGAGTTTTCAGCCCCAGCATTTT	CASSGTSFQPQHF
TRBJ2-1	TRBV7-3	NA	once	TGTGCCAGCAGCACTAGCTCCTACAATGAGCAGTTCTTC	CASSTSSYNEQFF
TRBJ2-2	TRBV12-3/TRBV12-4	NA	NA	TGTGCCAGCAGTTTTTACCGAGTCGAGCTGTTTTTT	CASSFYRVELFF
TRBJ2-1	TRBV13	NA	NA	TGTGCCAGCAGCCAAAGCCCGCGCAATGAGCAGTTCTTC	CASSQSPRNEQFF
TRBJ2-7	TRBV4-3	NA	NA	TGCGCCAGCAGCCGAGGGACGGCCGTATCCTCCTACGAGCAGTACTTC	CASSRGTAVSSYEQYF
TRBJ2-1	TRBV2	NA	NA	TGTGCCAGCAGTGAGGGCGAGAATGAGCAGTTCTTC	CASSEGENEQFF
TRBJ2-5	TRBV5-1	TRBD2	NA	TGCGCCAGCAGCTTGTCTGACGGGAGGGCCGGGGAGACCCAGTACTTC	CASSLSDGRAGETQYF
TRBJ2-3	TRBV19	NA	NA	TGTGCCAGTAGAGACGGAGGCGCCGGCACAGATACGCAGTATTTT	CASRDGGAGTDTQYF
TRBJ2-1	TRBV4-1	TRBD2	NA	TGCGCCAGCAGCCAAGAACCCTGGACAGAACCTTCAGGGACTAGCGGGAACAATGAGCAGTTCTTC	CASSQEPWTEPSGTSGNNEQFF
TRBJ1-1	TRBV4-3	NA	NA	TGCGCCAGCAGCCAAGATGGTGCGCCTGAAGCTTTCTTT	CASSQDGAPEAFF
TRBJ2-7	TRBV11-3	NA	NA	TGTGCCAGCAGCTTAAAAGGGAAGGAGGACGAGCAGTACTTC	CASSLKGKEDEQYF
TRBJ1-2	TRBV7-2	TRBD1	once	TGTGCCAGCAGCTATTCGACAGGGAACGGCTACACCTTC	CASSYSTGNGYTF
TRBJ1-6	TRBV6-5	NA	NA	TGTGCCAGCAGTTATAGCCCGGGTTCCTATAATTCACCCCTCCACTTT	CASSYSPGSYNSPLHF
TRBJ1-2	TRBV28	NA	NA	TGTGCCAGCAGTTTGGAGTTTCGCGGCTACACCTTC	CASSLEFRGYTF
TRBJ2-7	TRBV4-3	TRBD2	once	TGCGCCAGCAGCCTCTACCCCCGGGGGGGAGGCGAGCAGTACTTC	CASSLYPRGGGEQYF
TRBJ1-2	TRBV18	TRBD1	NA	TGTGCCAGCTCAAAAGGGGGCGACTATGGCTACACCTTC	CASSKGGDYGYTF
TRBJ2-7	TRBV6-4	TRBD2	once	TGTGCCAGCAGTCTAGCGGGAGTCAACGAGCAGTACTTC	CASSLAGVNEQYF
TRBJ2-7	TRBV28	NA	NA	TGTGCCAGCAGTGGACAGTTGGGGGGCGCGGGTTACGAGCAGTACTTC	CASSGQLGGAGYEQYF
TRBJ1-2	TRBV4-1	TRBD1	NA	TGCGCCAGCAGCCAATGGGACAGTCCTTATGGCTACACCTTC	CASSQWDSPYGYTF
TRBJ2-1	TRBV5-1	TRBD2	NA	TGCGCCAGCAAGGTAGCGGGAGGTTTGAAATCAAATGAGCAGTTCTTC	CASKVAGGLKSNEQFF
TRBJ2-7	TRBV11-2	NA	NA	TGTGCCAGCACATTTGGGACTTTCTACGAGCAGTACTTC	CASTFGTFYEQYF
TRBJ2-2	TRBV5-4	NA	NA	TGTGCCAGCAGCTTAGGAGGGGCGCGGACCGGGGAGCTGTTTTTT	CASSLGGARTGELFF
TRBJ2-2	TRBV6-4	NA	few	TGTGCCAGCAAAGAGAAAGAAGCCGGGGAGCTGTTTTTT	CASKEKEAGELFF
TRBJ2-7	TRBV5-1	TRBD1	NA	TGCGCCAGCAGCCGGACAGGGTTTTTAGAGCAGTACTTC	CASSRTGFLEQYF
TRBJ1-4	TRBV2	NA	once	TGTGCCAGCATCGGCAGGGTTGGGGAAAAACTGTTTTTT	CASIGRVGEKLFF
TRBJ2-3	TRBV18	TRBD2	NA	TGTGCCAGCTCACCACCGGGACTATCCACAGATACGCAGTATTTT	CASSPPGLSTDTQYF
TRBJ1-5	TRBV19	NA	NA	TGTGCCAGTAGTGTCAGAACCGATAGCAATCAGCCCCAGCATTTT	CASSVRTDSNQPQHF
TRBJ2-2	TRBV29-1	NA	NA	TGCAGCGGACGGGGGCTGGCGGGGAGTGGGGAGCTGTTTTTT	CSGRGLAGSGELFF
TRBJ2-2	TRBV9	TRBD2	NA	TGTGCCAGCAGCTATGTAGCGGGAGGGACCGGGGAGCTGTTTTTT	CASSYVAGGTGELFF
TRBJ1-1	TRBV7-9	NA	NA	TGTGCCAGCAGCTTAGCGAATACAGCCACTATGAACACTGAAGCTTTCTTT	CASSLANTATMNTEAFF
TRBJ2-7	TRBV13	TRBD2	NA	TGTGCCAGCAGCGGCCCCGGGGGGGCGAACGAGCAGTACTTC	CASSGPGGANEQYF
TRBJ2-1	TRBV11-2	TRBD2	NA	TGTGCCAGCAGCTTGACTAGCGGGAGACATGTCGGTGAGCAGTTCTTC	CASSLTSGRHVGEQFF
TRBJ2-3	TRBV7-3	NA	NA	TGTGCCAGCAACCGGCTGTTGGTGACGCAGTATTTT	CASNRLLVTQYF
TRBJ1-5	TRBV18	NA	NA	TGTGCCAGCTCACCTAGGTCGGGAGGGCGGCCCCAGCATTTT	CASSPRSGGRPQHF
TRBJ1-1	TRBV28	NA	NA	TGTGCCAGCAGTTCCAACCTTCAGGGCAAGAACACTGAAGCTTTCTTT	CASSSNLQGKNTEAFF
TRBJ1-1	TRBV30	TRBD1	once	TGTGCCTGGAAAAGTCTTAGACAGGGTTGGGACACTGAAGCTTTCTTT	CAWKSLRQGWDTEAFF
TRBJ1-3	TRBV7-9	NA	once	TGTGCCAGCACCTCGGGACATCCGAGCTCTGGAAACACCATATATTTT	CASTSGHPSSGNTIYF
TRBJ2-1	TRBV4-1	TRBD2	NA	TGCGCCAGCAGCCAGCAGGGACTAGCGGGAGACAATGAGCAGTTCTTC	CASSQQGLAGDNEQFF
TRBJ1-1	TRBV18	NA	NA	TGTGCCAGCTCACCAGACCTCAGTAGGGGGGAAGCTTTCTTT	CASSPDLSRGEAFF
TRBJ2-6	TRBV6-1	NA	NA	TGTGCCAGCAGTGTCAGGGGGGTCGGCTCTGGGGCCAACGTCCTGACTTTC	CASSVRGVGSGANVLTF
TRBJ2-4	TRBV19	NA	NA	TGTGCCAGTAGTCGCAGGGGGGTAAACATTCAGTACTTC	CASSRRGVNIQYF
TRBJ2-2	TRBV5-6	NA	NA	TGTGCCAGCAGCTTGGGAGGGACCGGGGAGCTGTTTTTT	CASSLGGTGELFF
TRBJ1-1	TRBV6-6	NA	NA	TGTGCCAGCAGCTCCCCTCAACAGGGCGCAGGGGTAGCTTTCTTT	CASSSPQQGAGVAFF
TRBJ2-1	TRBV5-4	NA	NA	TGTGCCAGCAGCTTGGTCTTCCGCGGATCTAGATACAATGAGCAGTTCTTC	CASSLVFRGSRYNEQFF
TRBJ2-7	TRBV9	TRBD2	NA	TGTGCCAGCAGCGTAGCGGGGGGGGGCGCTTACGAGCAGTACTTC	CASSVAGGGAYEQYF
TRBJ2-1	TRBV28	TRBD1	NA	TGTGCCAGCAGGACTACGATGCGACAGGGTATAAGCAATGAGCAGTTCTTC	CASRTTMRQGISNEQFF
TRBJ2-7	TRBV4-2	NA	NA	TGTGCCAGCAGCCAAGCTCAGGGTAATGGCTACGAGCAGTACTTC	CASSQAQGNGYEQYF
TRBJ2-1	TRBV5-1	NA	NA	TGCGCCAGCAGCCCCGGGACGGGGTGGTATGAGCAGTTCTTC	CASSPGTGWYEQFF
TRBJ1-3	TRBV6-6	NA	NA	TGTGCCAGCAGCGCGGGACTCTCTGGAAACACCATATATTTT	CASSAGLSGNTIYF
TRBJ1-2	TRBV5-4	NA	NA	TGTGCCAGCAGCTCCGCGACAATTAACTATGGCTACACCTTC	CASSSATINYGYTF
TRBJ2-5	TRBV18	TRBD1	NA	TGTGCCAGCTCCCCCGGGACAGGGAGAGAGACCCAGTACTTC	CASSPGTGRETQYF
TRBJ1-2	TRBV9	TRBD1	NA	TGTGCCAGCAGCGCCCAAGGGGGCCACAATGGCTACACCTTC	CASSAQGGHNGYTF